The subject of this entry is one T cell receptor (beta chain). The count of this clone is one. Its antigen remains undetermined. Nothing much larger sits one base from this clone, and base qualities are not available. TCRbeta CDR3 regions were amplified from genomic DNA by means of the immunoSEQ Assay, a bias-controlled multiplex PCR. Per the source publication's procedure: The number of nucleated cells in each sample was estimated from the amplification of reference gene primers within the assay. Sequence reads were collapsed and filtered to measure the absolute abundance of every unique TCRbeta CDR3 rearrangement. For each sample, productive Simpson clonality was calculated as the square root of Simpson's diversity index across productive rearrangements. TCRdb took this table from immuneACCESS and kept in-frame rearrangements with V and J called. Such tables lack part of the clones; where checked against another copy, unresolved V genes explain under half of the gap, and the rest is unexplained. V and J calls and clone size come straight from that table; D and trimming were deduced from the DNA. Here the sample has about 36,000 clones; 78% occur a single time. The top ten hold approximately 16% of the sample.

Trimming leaves V shorter by 1 base and J shorter by 6 bases, with the junction holding 6 bases beyond the gene matches. According to the germline V gene, CDR1 reads KGHSH and CDR2 reads LQKENI. Reading from cysteine to phenylalanine, the CDR3 counts 16 amino acids. Of all the DNA, just the CDR3 is kept, 48 bases in frame from base 1. The sample comes from a study of blood T cell repertoires in COVID-19 (dated by TCRdb to the early 2020s). Regarding the complete study: The collaborator samples originated in the United States, Italy and Spain and spanned the acute and convalescent phases of COVID-19. A freely available public database, intended as a resource for researchers studying the immune response to SARS-CoV-2, is where the repertoires were released. Nearly every sample came with metadata listing a de-identified subject ID, COVID-19 status, age in years and sex. The material from the prospective study consisted of cDNA or gDNA derived from T cells, B-cell-depleted T cells, or PBMCs. Where available, HLA class I and class II types were obtained from metadata supplied by the sample provider rather than from assay-based typing. Subjects who had been exposed to COVID-19, were actively infected with it, or had recovered from it provided the deeply sampled blood TCRbeta repertoires that made up the dataset. The samples were drawn from the first 160 participants of the ongoing ImmuneRACE study and from 950 to 1,500 subjects provided by 6 global collaborators. The investigation overall reported the following: The quantity of clinical and demographic metadata differed by source and by participant and was supplied without curation.

Whole blood was collected in K2EDTA tubes by collaborating institutions according to the institutions' own protocols. Collaborator samples were shipped for TCRbeta analysis as frozen whole blood, isolated PBMCs, or DNA extracted from either sample type. The TCR sequence derives from a man between 70 and 80 years old with acute or convalescent COVID-19. The rearranged chain carries TRBV18 and TRBJ2-1; 10 of the junction bases match TRBD2. Source material: peripheral blood. The CDR3 loop reads CASSPLGLAGANEQFF. The nucleotide sequence is TGTGCCAGCTCACCACTCGGCCTAGCGGGAGCCAATGAGCAGTTCTTC.